These T cell receptor beta chains were read from a single sample in a study of T cells in Graves' hyperthyroidism and ophthalmopathy. TCRdb reprocessed the multiplex PCR reads via MiXCR and lists one record per CDR3 protein. The table has approximately 400,000 distinct CDR3 sequences, around 14% seen once; the top ten hold 11% to 15%. What was sequenced was blood. All receptors derive from a woman between 18 and 29 years old with Graves' hyperthyroidism. The CDR3 runs from the conserved cysteine through the conserved F or W. Each record gives: clone size, V gene, J gene, CDR3 length, D gene, CDR3 protein, CDR3 DNA. The D gene is left open where the match is weak. Clone sizes are given selectively: once, few, many, or a class where the clone is expanded.

size: once
V: TRBV9
J: TRBJ1-6
length: 14
D: .
CDR3: CASSVESSNSPLHF
DNA: TGTGCCAGCAGCGTAGAATCGAGTAATTCACCCCTCCACTTT

size: many
V: TRBV2
J: TRBJ1-5
length: 17
D: .
CDR3: CASSGLPGTVSNQPQHF
DNA: TGTGCCAGCAGTGGTCTACCCGGGACGGTCAGCAATCAGCCCCAGCATTTT

size: many
V: TRBV11-3
J: TRBJ2-1
length: 15
D: TRBD1
CDR3: CASSLGTGIPNEQFF
DNA: TGTGCCAGCAGCCTCGGGACAGGGATTCCAAATGAGCAGTTCTTC

size: many
V: TRBV11-2
J: TRBJ2-7
length: 14
D: TRBD1
CDR3: CASSSTGEPCEQYF
DNA: TGTGCCAGCAGCTCCACAGGGGAACCTTGTGAGCAGTACTTC

size: many
V: TRBV6-1
J: TRBJ2-2
length: 13
D: TRBD2
CDR3: CASSGGGTGELFF
DNA: TGTGCCAGCAGTGGCGGGGGCACCGGGGAGCTGTTTTTT

size: many
V: TRBV24-1
J: TRBJ2-3
length: 15
D: TRBD2
CDR3: CATSPGLAIADTQYF
DNA: TGTGCCACCAGCCCGGGACTAGCGATCGCAGATACGCAGTATTTT

size: many
V: TRBV28
J: TRBJ2-2
length: 17
D: .
CDR3: CASSLVRGGSNTGELFF
DNA: TGTGCCAGCAGTTTAGTACGGGGCGGCTCGAACACCGGGGAGCTGTTTTTT

size: few
V: TRBV20-1
J: TRBJ2-7
length: 14
D: .
CDR3: CSAIRDARSYEQYF
DNA: TGCAGTGCAATCCGGGACGCGCGCTCCTACGAGCAGTACTTC

size: many
V: TRBV20-1
J: TRBJ1-6
length: 15
D: .
CDR3: CSAVGVITYNSPLHF
DNA: TGCAGTGCCGTAGGGGTCATCACTTATAATTCACCCCTCCACTTT

size: few
V: TRBV14
J: TRBJ1-2
length: 14
D: TRBD1
CDR3: CASSQKQGADGYTF
DNA: TGTGCCAGCAGCCAGAAACAGGGGGCGGATGGCTACACCTTC

size: few
V: TRBV7-9
J: TRBJ2-2
length: 14
D: .
CDR3: CASTKGLNTGELFF
DNA: TGTGCCAGCACCAAGGGCCTAAACACCGGGGAGCTGTTTTTT

size: .
V: TRBV7-2
J: TRBJ2-7
length: 15
D: .
CDR3: CASSLVGGGVHEQYF
DNA: TGTGCCAGCAGCTTAGTAGGGGGGGGGGTACACGAGCAGTACTTC

size: many
V: TRBV6-1
J: TRBJ2-7
length: 13
D: .
CDR3: CASSWTEAYEQYF
DNA: TGTGCCAGCAGTTGGACAGAAGCCTACGAGCAGTACTTC

size: many
V: TRBV20-1
J: TRBJ2-3
length: 14
D: .
CDR3: CSASGREKTDTQYF
DNA: TGCAGTGCTAGCGGGAGAGAGAAAACAGATACGCAGTATTTT

size: .
V: TRBV24-1
J: TRBJ1-5
length: 16
D: .
CDR3: CATSDPGQPFNQPQHF
DNA: TGTGCCACCAGTGACCCAGGACAGCCGTTCAATCAGCCCCAGCATTTT

size: many
V: TRBV27
J: TRBJ1-4
length: 17
D: TRBD1
CDR3: CASSATGTGRVREKLFF
DNA: TGTGCCAGCAGTGCAACCGGGACAGGGCGGGTTCGTGAAAAACTGTTTTTT

size: few
V: TRBV5-1
J: TRBJ2-3
length: 14
D: .
CDR3: CASRPIISTDTQYF
DNA: TGCGCCAGCCGCCCAATCATAAGCACAGATACGCAGTATTTT